One and the same sample provided the 13 T cell receptor beta chains below, sequenced in a study of human T cells and chemical hapten exposure. TCRdb itself ran the RACE reads through MiXCR, one entry per CDR3 protein. The data contain 50,000 or so distinct CDR3 sequences, around 4.5% of them singletons. The sample's time point: healthy volunteer bleed at 2 weeks. RNA extraction used unfractionated whole blood as the source of total RNA. Sequenced input: whole blood. The receptors derive from a human donor in good health. Some clones in this sample may be carry-over from other donors' samples.

In its sample, this clonotype was seen many times. The chain links TRBV5-4 to TRBJ2-5; TRBD1 is a possible D gene (5 bases). Germline-derived CDR1 and CDR2 are SGHNT and YYREEE (reference sequence). This CDR3 has 14 residues. Between the trimmed V and J ends, which lost 0 bases and 2 bases, there was a span of 8 bases. The CDR3 loop reads CASSLGQLQETQYF. Written as DNA, the CDR3 is TGTGCCAGCAGCTTGGGACAGCTACAAGAGACCCAGTACTTC.

In its sample, this clonotype was seen many times. The chain employs TRBV4-1 and TRBJ1-2; tentative D call: TRBD1 (6 bases). In germline, CDR1 is MGHRA, CDR2 YSYEKL. The CDR3 contains 14 residues. The ends were cut back, 5 bases at V and 0 bases at J, with 10 bases in the middle. The CDR3 sequence is CASSGGGPNYGYTF. In DNA, the CDR3 is TGCGCCAGCAGCGGAGGGGGGCCTAACTATGGCTACACCTTC.

There are many counts of this clonotype. V is TRBV29-1 and J is TRBJ1-2; D gene ambiguous. The ends were cut back, 3 bases at V and 2 bases at J, with 16 bases in the middle. Germline values: CDR1 SQVTM, CDR2 ANQGSEA. This CDR3 contains 15 residues. CDR3 sequence (DNA): TGCAGCGTTGATAACGATGCCGGGTTCAACTATGGCTACACCTTC. As protein: CSVDNDAGFNYGYTF.

The chain has TRBV4-1 and TRBJ2-7, with 10 bases fitting TRBD2. The CDR3 length is 17 residues. V dropped 2 bases and J dropped 4; count of bases not matched to a gene: 11. Per the germline V gene, CDR1 is MGHRA and CDR2 is YSYEKL. For the CDR3, the DNA is TGCGCCAGCAGCCAATTGACCAGCGGGAGGGCATTTTACGAGCAGTACTTC. Translated, it gives CASSQLTSGRAFYEQYF.

This clonotype was recorded at least ten times. The V and J genes are TRBV28 and TRBJ2-7, with a possible D match to TRBD2 (5 bases). The CDR3 is 15 amino acids. The V end was cut by 1 base, the J end by 1 base, with 11 bases between. Germline values: CDR1 MDHEN, CDR2 SYDVKM. The CDR3 DNA sequence: TGTGCCAGCAGTTTATCAGGAGGAAGTTCCTACGAGCAGTACTTC. It codes for CASSLSGGSSYEQYF.

This clonotype was recorded many times. The chain employs TRBV27 and TRBJ2-5, with D tentatively TRBD1 or TRBD2 (6 bases each). The CDR3 has 16 amino acids. Germline V gene sequence: CDR1 MNHEY, CDR2 SMNVEV (reference sequence). Trimming stripped 2 bases from V and 0 bases from J, with 13 bases between. The CDR3 DNA sequence: TGTGCCAGCAGTTTAACAAGAGGGGGGTACCAAGAGACCCAGTACTTC. It translates to CASSLTRGGYQETQYF.

In this sample, this clonotype turned up many times. This chain joins TRBV29-1 and TRBJ2-7, with D tentatively TRBD1 (5 bases). This CDR3 region has 14 residues. The V and J ends lost 5 bases and 2 bases respectively, with 16 bases between them. Germline V lookup: CDR1 SQVTM, CDR2 ANQGSEA. The CDR3 nucleotides read TGCAGCGTTCTCACCCCGCAGGGCCCCTACGAGCAGTACTTC. This sequence encodes CSVLTPQGPYEQYF.

V usage is TRBV19 and J usage is TRBJ2-7; D is unresolved. The germline V and J ends were trimmed by 9 bases and 6 bases, with 18 bases remaining between them. CDR1 is LNHDA, CDR2 SQIVND, per germline (reference sequence). The CDR3 has 13 amino acids. The CDR3 region is CASRRDGLGEQYF. In nucleotides, the CDR3 is TGTGCCAGCCGGAGAGACGGGCTGGGCGAGCAGTACTTC.

This clonotype was counted many times. The chain recombines TRBV5-1 with TRBJ2-3; D not certain. The CDR3 length is 16 residues. The V end was cut by 0 bases, the J end by 2 bases, with 13 bases between. Germline assignment: CDR1 SGHRS and CDR2 YFSETQ. As DNA, the CDR3 is TGCGCCAGCAGCTTGGTCGGTGTAGGGCTCACAGATACGCAGTATTTT. This gives the protein CASSLVGVGLTDTQYF.

This sequence joins TRBV20-1 and TRBJ2-7, with D perhaps matching TRBD2 (6 bases). The V gene lost 3 bases and the J gene lost 1 base, with 19 bases spanning the gap. Looked up from germline, CDR1 is DFQATT and CDR2 is SNEGSKA (reference sequence). CDR3 length: 16 amino acids. CDR3 amino acids: CSAREGTPIISYEQYF. The CDR3 nucleotides read TGCAGTGCTAGGGAGGGCACCCCGATAATATCCTACGAGCAGTACTTC.

This chain connects TRBV7-9 to TRBJ2-1; D ambiguous. CDR3 size: 15 residues. Germline lookup yields CDR1 SEHNR and CDR2 FQNEAQ (reference sequence). Trimming stripped 5 bases from V and 0 bases from J, with 11 bases between. The CDR3 nucleotides are TGTGCCAGCAGCCCTCGACTCAGCTCCTACAATGAGCAGTTCTTC. Protein product: CASSPRLSSYNEQFF.

This clonotype occurred many times. V usage is TRBV12-3 or TRBV12-4 and J usage is TRBJ1-5; tentative D call: TRBD1 (5 bases). The CDR3 contains 13 residues. The ends were cut back, 6 bases at V and 2 bases at J, with 8 bases in the middle. Written as DNA, the CDR3 is TGTGCCAGCAGCCAACAGGGCAATCAGCCCCAGCATTTT. This encodes CASSQQGNQPQHF.

This clonotype was picked up a small number of times. The V gene is TRBV4-1, the J gene TRBJ2-4; TRBD2 matches 7 bases. Trimming at V came to 5 bases and at J to 8 bases, leaving 18 bases not matched to a gene. The CDR3 has 17 residues. CDR1 is MGHRA and CDR2 is YSYEKL in the germline V gene. CDR3 protein: CASSRGPQRDLKDIQYF. The CDR3 region has the DNA TGCGCCAGCAGCAGGGGCCCTCAGCGGGATCTCAAGGACATTCAGTACTTC.